This T cell receptor (beta chain) was found in a study of OX40 agonist ivuxolimab in advanced cancers. In the study overall: Ivuxolimab was administered intravenously to patients at 0.01 to 10 mg/kg every 2 weeks. Study-wide results and limits: Low normalized T-cell clonal expansion also characterized some of the nonresponders. Clonal expansion among partial responders at 0.1-3.0 mg/kg ranked near the lowest.

For this clone: Antigen unknown.

The assay was immunoSEQ multiplex PCR, and TCRdb's table has in-frame clones only and misses some. The repertoire consists of about 73,000 clones, with 75% to 95% occurring once and the leading ten covering 0.5% to 0.55%. Germline V gives CDR1 SGHAT, CDR2 FQNNGV. The ends were cut back, 2 bases at V and 5 bases at J, with 15 bases in the middle. The CDR3 extends over 16 amino acids. Specimen: CD4+ or CD8+ T cells sorted from blood, collected in a trial of the OX40 agonist ivuxolimab. The chain carries TRBV11-2 and TRBJ2-2, with D maybe TRBD1 (6 bases). This clonotype was obtained from an adult with an advanced solid tumor such as melanoma, head and neck, liver or kidney cancer. CDR3 bases: TGTGCCAGCAGCTTAATGAAAGCGCAGGGGACCGGGGAGCTGTTTTTT. It codes for CASSLMKAQGTGELFF.